These 7 T cell receptor beta chains came from one sample sequenced in a study of blood T cell repertoires in COVID-19. The table came from immunoSEQ multiplex PCR; TCRdb's copy has only in-frame clones and leaves some out. The sample lists hundreds of thousands of clones; about 84% were seen once. The source material was peripheral blood. Receptors originate from an elderly woman with acute or convalescent COVID-19.

J is TRBJ1-1 and V is TRBV5-4; D perhaps matches TRBD1 (6 bases). The CDR3 length is 15 residues. Germline V CDR1 and CDR2: SGHNT, YYREEE (reference sequence). Trimming removed 0 bases at V and 3 bases at J, with 12 bases between. CDR3 nucleotide sequence: TGTGCCAGCAGCTTGGCTGGGGGGGCGGACACTGAAGCTTTCTTT. Residues: CASSLAGGADTEAFF.

This chain uses TRBV6-1 with TRBJ2-3; tentative D call: TRBD1 (6 bases). The V end was cut by 2 bases, the J end by 4 bases, with 22 bases between. The CDR3 covers 18 residues. Germline V lookup: CDR1 MNHNS, CDR2 SASEGT. The CDR3 DNA reads TGTGCCAGCAGTGAAAGGTTTGCTAGGGGGAGCAGGCCAGATACGCAGTATTTT. This codes for CASSERFARGSRPDTQYF.

V and J are TRBV14 and TRBJ2-1; possible D gene TRBD2, 6 bases. Germline-derived CDR1 and CDR2 are SGHDN and FVKESK. Trimming left V 5 bases short and J 4 bases short, with 15 bases between. The CDR3 loop spans 15 amino acids. The DNA of the CDR3 is TGTGCCAGCAGCTCCCTCGCGGGGAATTACAATGAGCAGTTCTTC. Its protein product is CASSSLAGNYNEQFF.

The chain links TRBV18 to TRBJ1-5; 9 bases fit TRBD1. CDR1 and CDR2 (germline): KGHSH, LQKENI. The CDR3 length is 15 residues. V trimming: 5 bases; J trimming: 4 bases; junction bases outside the gene matches: 6. The CDR3 spells CASSEGQGQNQPQHF. CDR3 nucleotides: TGTGCCAGCTCAGAGGGACAGGGCCAAAATCAGCCCCAGCATTTT.

There are many counts of this clone. CDR3: CATSRAPSGREETQYF. DNA for the CDR3: TGTGCCACCAGCAGAGCCCCTAGCGGGAGGGAAGAGACCCAGTACTTC. The chain employs TRBV15 and TRBJ2-5; 12 bases align to TRBD2. Germline-derived CDR1 and CDR2 are LNHNV and YYDKDF (reference sequence). The CDR3 runs to 16 residues. Trimming removed 1 base from V and 3 bases from J; junction bases left unmatched: 3.

This CDR3 reads CASSKNEYGYTF. The CDR3 region has the DNA TGTGCCAGCAGTAAAAACGAGTATGGCTACACCTTC. The genes are TRBV2 and TRBJ1-2; D not resolved. The V end was cut by 5 bases, the J end by 5 bases, with 9 bases between. Germline-derived CDR1 and CDR2 are SNHLY and FYNNEI. This CDR3 is built from 12 residues.

The rearrangement links TRBV11-2 to TRBJ1-2; 7 nucleotides match TRBD1. With 4 bases clipped from V and 4 bases from J, the junction kept 9 bases outside the gene matches. CDR1 is SGHAT and CDR2 is FQNNGV in the germline V gene. The CDR3 runs 15 residues. The CDR3 coding sequence is TGTGCCAGCAGCTCATTAGGGTGGGACAGCTATGGCTACACCTTC. Translated: CASSSLGWDSYGYTF.